This T cell receptor beta chain was obtained from a study of T cell responses to AZD1222 COVID-19 vaccine (dated by TCRdb to the early 2020s). Turning to the overall study: TCR sequencing was performed for about 250 trial participants, of whom about 210 were given two doses of AZD1222 and some 25 were given two doses of MenACWY control vaccine. Trial participants were enrolled by age into subgroups of 18-55, 56-69 and 70-plus years, and around 150, 28 and 57 TCR-sequenced participants, respectively, were included in these subgroups. On the study overall, not on this receptor specifically: After two AZD1222 doses, both the breadth and the depth of spike-specific TCRs were significantly higher than at day 0 and than in MenACWY recipients. Only a handful of AZD1222 recipients were SARS-CoV-2 seropositive at baseline, limiting conclusions about previously exposed vaccinees. The 56-69-year group was small, and its depth increase did not reach significance, likely because of low power. Nearly half of unique spike-specific TCRs reportedly recognized epitopes outside regions mutated in the B.1.351 and B.1.1.7 variants. Participants were mostly white British and included more females than males, and it was suggested by the authors that clonal diversity may have been underestimated. The vaccine-associated CD4 TCRs covered the entire spike protein, and the dominant responses fell in regions 160-218 and 743-854. Because no samples from the day 14 peak response were available, repertoires could be characterized only after the peak T cell response.

The CDR3 regions of human TCRbeta chains were analyzed by immunosequencing. In the authors' own workflow: Repertoire TCRs were matched against a reference library of SARS-CoV-2-specific TCRs generated with the MIRA antigen-specificity platform. Breadth was defined as the fraction of unique TCRs that were SARS-CoV-2-associated, and depth was defined as the fraction of total T cells that were SARS-CoV-2-associated. Using the MIRA data, each spike-specific TCR was mapped to the spike region that the TCR reacts to and placed in a CD4 or CD8 class. Log10-transformed breadth and depth values were compared by one-way ANOVA with Sidak's multiple comparisons tests. Held by TCRdb, this immuneACCESS table contains in-frame sequences only and omits some clones. Under half of the omission traces to an unresolved V gene where checked; the cause of the rest is unknown. V and J calls and clone size are given by that table; D and trimming were obtained from the DNA. Within this sample are roughly 200,000 clones, with around 94% of them counted one time only. Of the sample, about 1.5% is held by the ten largest clones.

CDR3 length: 15 amino acids, cysteine to phenylalanine. Only CDR3 DNA remains: 45 bases, in frame from the first base. CDR1 is given as SGHAT and CDR2 as FQDESV, both from the germline V gene (reference sequence). V lost 5 bases and J lost 1 base; the stretch between them is 15 bases long. As concerns this clone: No antigen is known for it. Base qualities are not recorded, but no much larger clone differs from it by a single base.

Reading the label with the study, this specimen's time point is: about 28 days (+/-7) after the second vaccine dose. The sample's treatment or condition label is to be understood as: meningococcal conjugate vaccine given as trial control. Vaccinee samples came from UK trials COV001 and COV002, including a single-blind randomized controlled phase 2/3 trial of AZD1222 (ChAdOx1 nCoV-19) in healthy adults. For TCRbeta chain sequencing, PBMC samples from trial participants were taken at day 0 and at day 28 after the second dose. The sequence joins TRBV11-1 to TRBJ2-7; a weak D assignment points to TRBD1 (7 bases agree). This material consisted of peripheral blood, taken 28 days after the second dose of the MenACWY control vaccine. This receptor was identified in an adult who received the MenACWY meningococcal vaccine as a control. The CDR3 is CASSKGGGDSYEQYF. The nucleotide sequence reads as follows: TGTGCCAGCAGCAAAGGAGGGGGCGATTCCTACGAGCAGTACTTC.